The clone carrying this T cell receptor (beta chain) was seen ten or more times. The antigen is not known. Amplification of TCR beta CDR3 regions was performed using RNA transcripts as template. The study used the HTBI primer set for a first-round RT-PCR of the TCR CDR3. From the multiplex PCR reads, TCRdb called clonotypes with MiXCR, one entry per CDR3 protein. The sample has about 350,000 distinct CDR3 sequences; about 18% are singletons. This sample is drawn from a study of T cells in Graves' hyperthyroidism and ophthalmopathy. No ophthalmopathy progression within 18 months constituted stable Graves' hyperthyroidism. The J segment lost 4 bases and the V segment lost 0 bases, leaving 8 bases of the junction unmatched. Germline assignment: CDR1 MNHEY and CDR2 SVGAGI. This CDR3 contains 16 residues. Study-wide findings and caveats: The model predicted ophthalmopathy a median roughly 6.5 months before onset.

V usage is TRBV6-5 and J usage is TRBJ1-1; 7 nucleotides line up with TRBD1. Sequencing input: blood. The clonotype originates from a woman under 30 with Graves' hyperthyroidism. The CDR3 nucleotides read TGTGCCAGCAGTTACTCCCTGACAGGGTTCGGCACTGAAGCTTTCTTT. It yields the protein CASSYSLTGFGTEAFF.